These 23 T cell receptor beta chains came from one sample sequenced in a study of blood T cell repertoires in COVID-19. The repertoire was sequenced with immunoSEQ multiplex PCR; TCRdb's copy has only in-frame clones and lacks some. Among about 150,000 clones, about four fifths were seen once, and the ten largest hold approximately 32%. Source material: peripheral blood. These receptors all stem from a woman aged 55-70 years with acute or convalescent COVID-19.

This chain connects TRBV5-1 to TRBJ1-2; TRBD1 agrees at 7 bases. The trim removed 4 bases at V and 5 bases at J, leaving 17 bases unmatched. This CDR3 is built from 17 residues. CDR1 is SGHRS, CDR2 YFSETQ, per germline. CDR3 sequence reads: CASSPGISGTAIYGYTF. The CDR3 nucleotides read TGCGCCAGCAGCCCGGGAATTTCCGGGACAGCTATTTATGGCTACACCTTC. The complete variable domain, with remaining parts taken from reference TRBV5-1 and TRBJ1-2, reads KAGVTQTPRYLIKTRGQQVTLSCSPISGHRSVSWYQQTPGQGLQFLFEYFSETQRNKGNFPGRFSGRQFSNSRSEMNVSTLELGDSALYLCASSPGISGTAIYGYTFGSGTRLTVV.

The chain recombines TRBV6-5 with TRBJ1-3; 7 positions match TRBD1. Germline V gives CDR1 MNHEY, CDR2 SVGAGI. Losses at the gene ends were 2 bases for V and 2 bases for J; bases not matched to a gene: 3. The CDR3 runs 15 residues. CDR3 coding DNA: TGTGCCAGCAGTTACGCCCAGGGGGCTGGAAACACCATATATTTT. It translates to CASSYAQGAGNTIYF.

The chain recombines TRBV19 with TRBJ2-1; 16 nucleotides agree with TRBD2. Trimming cost V 5 bases and J 2 bases; bases outside gene matches: 6. Germline loops: CDR1 LNHDA, CDR2 SQIVND (reference sequence). The CDR3 runs 18 residues. Here the CDR3 reads CASSFGTSGGAPYNEQFF. The CDR3 bases are TGTGCCAGTAGTTTCGGGACTAGCGGGGGGGCGCCCTACAATGAGCAGTTCTTC.

The chain carries TRBV6-5 and TRBJ2-2, with TRBD2 matching over 9 bases. Germline assignment: CDR1 MNHEY and CDR2 SVGAGI. CDR3 length equals 16 residues. The junction had 7 bases not matched to a gene; V was cut back by 2 bases and J by 6 bases. This chain's CDR3 is CASSYMGGGAAGELFF. The CDR3 region has the DNA TGTGCCAGCAGTTACATGGGCGGGGGGGCAGCCGGGGAGCTGTTTTTT.

This clone came up a few times. At the DNA level, this CDR3 is encoded by other sequences in the same sample as well. The chain employs TRBV28 and TRBJ1-2, with 9 nucleotides matching TRBD1. The CDR3 has 13 amino acids. CDR1 is MDHEN and CDR2 is SYDVKM in the germline V gene. Trimming took 9 bases from V and 2 from J; bases not matched to a gene: 4. The CDR3 DNA follows: TGTGCCAGTAGACAGGGGGGCAACTATGGCTACACCTTC. Its translation is CASRQGGNYGYTF.

J is TRBJ1-3 and V is TRBV15, with 8 bases matching TRBD1. The CDR3 contains 18 residues. V was pared by 0 bases and J by 3 bases, with 10 bases of the junction left unmatched. Germline CDR1 reads LNHNV; CDR2 reads YYDKDF (reference sequence). The DNA for the CDR3 is TGTGCCACCAGCAGAGATCGAAACAGGGGGACACTTGGAAACACCATATATTTT. It specifies CATSRDRNRGTLGNTIYF. Using reference TRBV15 and TRBJ1-3 for the parts outside the CDR3, the full variable domain is DAMVIQNPRYQVTQFGKPVTLSCSQTLNHNVMYWYQQKSSQAPKLLFHYYDKDFNNEADTPDNFQSRRPNTSFCFLDIRSPGLGDTAMYLCATSRDRNRGTLGNTIYFGEGSWLTVV.

This chain links TRBV19 with TRBJ1-3, with TRBD1 matching over 7 bases. Unmatched junction bases numbered 9, after V lost 5 bases and J lost 5 bases. The CDR3 consists of 15 residues. The germline V gene encodes CDR1 LNHDA and CDR2 SQIVND (reference sequence). The CDR3 DNA sequence: TGTGCCAGTAGTGCCTTCGACAGGGACCGAAACACCATATATTTT. It yields the protein CASSAFDRDRNTIYF.

V and J are TRBV6-5 and TRBJ2-1; 10 bases match TRBD1. V dropped 6 bases and J dropped 2; count of bases not matched to a gene: 4. Germline CDR1 reads MNHEY; CDR2 reads SVGAGI. This CDR3 is built from 15 residues. DNA of the CDR3: TGTGCCAGCAGAAGACAGGGGGCTCCCTACAATGAGCAGTTCTTC. Translated: CASRRQGAPYNEQFF.

The count of this clone is one. This CDR3 reads CASSRENTGELFF. The CDR3 coding sequence is TGTGCCAGCAGCCGCGAAAACACCGGGGAGCTGTTTTTT. This chain uses TRBV3-1 (or the pseudogene TRBV3-2) with TRBJ2-2; D ambiguous. CDR3 length equals 13 residues. Germline loops: CDR1 LGHDT, CDR2 YNNKEL (reference sequence). The ends were cut back, 4 bases at V and 2 bases at J, with 5 bases in the middle.

The chain is built from TRBV6-6 and TRBJ2-2, with no clear D. V lost 5 bases and J lost 6, with 7 bases in between. This CDR3 has 12 residues. Per the germline V gene, CDR1 is MNHNY and CDR2 is SVGAGI (reference sequence). As DNA, the CDR3 is TGTGCCAGCAGTCCATTCCCCGGGGAGCTGTTTTTT. It is translated as CASSPFPGELFF.

This clone was recorded once. The chain joins TRBV21-1 to TRBJ2-1; the table's D call, TRBD1, was not checked against the DNA. TRBV21-1 is designated a pseudogene. This CDR3 is built from 19 residues. For the CDR3, the DNA is TGTGCCAGCAGCAAAGACGCTAGGGACAGGGGAAGACGGTACAATGAGCAGTTCTTC. Translating it yields CASSKDARDRGRRYNEQFF.

This clone was picked up one time. The rearrangement links TRBV11-2 to TRBJ2-2; tentative D call: TRBD1 (6 bases). Trimming took off 2 bases at V and 3 bases at J, with 10 bases between the two ends. CDR1 and CDR2 (germline): SGHAT, FQNNGV. The CDR3 totals 15 residues. The CDR3 nucleotides read TGTGCCAGCAGCTTATCGGACAGATACACCGGGGAGCTGTTTTTT. The encoded protein is CASSLSDRYTGELFF. Looking up the rest from reference TRBV11-2 and TRBJ2-2 gives the full variable domain: EAGVAQSPRYKIIEKRQSVAFWCNPISGHATLYWYQQILGQGPKLLIQFQNNGVVDDSQLPKDRFSAERLKGVDSTLKIQPAKLEDSAVYLCASSLSDRYTGELFFGEGSRLTVL.

V gene TRBV11-2 combines with J gene TRBJ1-4; the D is unclear. Trimming cost V 5 bases and J 8 bases, with 12 bases left between them. From germline, CDR1 is SGHAT and CDR2 FQNNGV. The CDR3 extends over 13 amino acids. CDR3 loop: CASSPSAGEKLFF. The CDR3 DNA sequence: TGTGCCAGCAGCCCCTCTGCCGGGGAAAAACTGTTTTTT.

This chain joins TRBV2 and TRBJ1-1; no clear D. CDR3 length: 13 residues. Deletions cut 3 bases from V and 5 bases from J, with 10 bases between. Germline V gene data show CDR1 as SNHLY and CDR2 as FYNNEI. The CDR3: CASSDGVRTEAFF. CDR3 nucleotide sequence: TGTGCCAGCAGTGACGGGGTACGGACTGAAGCTTTCTTT.

The rearrangement uses TRBV5-1 and TRBJ1-2; TRBD1 agrees at 7 bases. Losses at the gene ends were 2 bases for V and 2 bases for J; bases not matched to a gene: 9. Germline CDR1 reads SGHRS; CDR2 reads YFSETQ. The CDR3 is 16 residues long. This CDR3 is CASSFSQGRWNYGYTF. In DNA, the CDR3 is TGCGCCAGCAGCTTCTCACAGGGGAGGTGGAACTATGGCTACACCTTC. The variable domain in full, with the rest retrieved from reference TRBV5-1 and TRBJ1-2, is KAGVTQTPRYLIKTRGQQVTLSCSPISGHRSVSWYQQTPGQGLQFLFEYFSETQRNKGNFPGRFSGRQFSNSRSEMNVSTLELGDSALYLCASSFSQGRWNYGYTFGSGTRLTVV.

The rearrangement links TRBV30 to TRBJ1-1; D is perhaps TRBD1 (6 bases). Germline-derived CDR1 and CDR2 are GTSNPN and SVGIG (reference sequence). The CDR3 loop spans 13 amino acids. V dropped 5 bases and J dropped 7 bases, with 17 bases sitting between them. As DNA, the CDR3 is TGTGCCTGGGAGAAGGGACACTTCTTTGAAGCTTTCTTT. Translated: CAWEKGHFFEAFF.

V usage is TRBV30 and J usage is TRBJ2-1; TRBD1 matches at 10 bases. CDR3 length: 15 amino acids. Germline V gene data show CDR1 as GTSNPN and CDR2 as SVGIG (reference sequence). V lost 1 base to trimming and J lost 4 bases; unmatched junction nucleotides: 4. Written as DNA, the CDR3 is TGTGCCTGGAGTGCCGGGACAGGGGTTTACAATGAGCAGTTCTTC. It encodes CAWSAGTGVYNEQFF.

This clone is a singleton in its sample. The CDR3 DNA is TGTGCCTGGAGCCTCGGAGATAATTCACCCCTCCACTTT. The encoded protein is CAWSLGDNSPLHF. The chain links TRBV30 to TRBJ1-6; D gene ambiguous. The V gene's germline CDR1 is GTSNPN and CDR2 SVGIG (reference sequence). This CDR3 comprises 13 residues. Trimming shortened V by 3 bases and J by 5 bases, and 8 bases separated the two germline ends.

This clone has just one count. The chain has TRBV4-1 and TRBJ2-3; 9 bases line up with TRBD1. The CDR3 consists of 17 residues. Germline trimming cut 0 bases from V and 3 bases from J; bases unmatched to any gene: 7. Germline CDR1 and CDR2: MGHRA and YSYEKL. The CDR3: CASSQEGTGRFTDTQYF. The CDR3 DNA reads TGCGCCAGCAGCCAAGAAGGGACAGGGAGGTTTACAGATACGCAGTATTTT.

The chain is built from TRBV27 and TRBJ1-5; tentative D call: TRBD1 (5 bases). This CDR3 is 13 amino acids long. The germline gives CDR1 MNHEY, CDR2 SMNVEV (reference sequence). Trimming stripped 2 bases from V and 6 bases from J, with 8 bases between. CDR3 coding DNA: TGTGCCAGCAGTTTACAGGGTCGTCAGCCCCAGCATTTT. Residues: CASSLQGRQPQHF.

The chain carries TRBV29-1 and TRBJ1-1, with 8 bases identical to TRBD1. The CDR3 is made up of 14 amino acids. J gave up 4 bases and V 7 bases, and 11 bases lay outside the gene matches. Germline V CDR1 and CDR2: SQVTM, ANQGSEA. The CDR3 spells CSAYLDRVGTEAFF. Written as DNA, the CDR3 is TGCAGCGCCTACCTGGACAGGGTTGGCACTGAAGCTTTCTTT.

This clone was counted a single time. The chain combines TRBV10-1 with TRBJ2-1, with D maybe TRBD2 (6 bases). V lost 3 bases to trimming and J lost 9 bases, with 18 bases between them. Germline CDR1 is WNHNN and CDR2 is SYGVQD (reference sequence). This CDR3 is built from 15 residues. The CDR3 bases are TGCGCCAGCAGTGATAAGGGGCGCTTGGGGGGTGAGCAGTTCTTC. Translation gives CASSDKGRLGGEQFF.

Details on this clone: The sample carries other DNA sequences with the same CDR3. This rearrangement joins TRBV7-9 to TRBJ1-4; TRBD1 is a possible D gene (6 bases). This CDR3 has 14 amino acids. CDR1 and CDR2 (germline): SEHNR, FQNEAQ (reference sequence). Trimming removed 1 base from V and 3 bases from J, with 6 bases in between. For the CDR3, the DNA is TGTGCCAGCAGCTTAGGGACAGCTAATGAAAAACTGTTTTTT. It encodes CASSLGTANEKLFF.